This record concerns one T cell receptor beta chain sequence. Clones were sequenced by immunoSEQ multiplex PCR, and TCRdb holds only the in-frame ones, with some missing. This sample has 90,000 to 120,000 clones, with roughly 90% found just once. The germline gives CDR1 WNHNN, CDR2 SYGVQD (reference sequence). Trimming left V 2 bases short and J 9 bases short, with 13 bases between. The CDR3 extends over 13 amino acids. These data belong to a study of T cell responses to AZD1222 COVID-19 vaccine. The chain has TRBV10-1 and TRBJ2-5; D gene uncertain. The source is an adult in good health. The starting material was peripheral blood, obtained on day 0 of AZD1222 vaccination. The CDR3: CASSEDLKRAQYF. CDR3 bases: TGCGCCAGCAGTGAGGACCTTAAACGGGCCCAGTACTTC.